This TCR beta chain derives from a study of CD8 T cells in Susac syndrome. Random hexamers were used to reverse transcribe roughly 0.45 to 1 ug of RNA. TCRdb used MiXCR to reprocess the immunoSEQ multiplex PCR reads, holding one entry per CDR3 protein. The table includes under 200,000 distinct CDR3 sequences, 85% to 95% detected once. The CDR3 covers 13 residues. Trimming removed 0 bases from V and 2 bases from J, with 7 bases in between. The germline V gene encodes CDR1 SQVTM and CDR2 ANQGSEA. The individuals used as controls were healthy donors who had been matched for both age and sex. This chain uses TRBV29-1 with TRBJ2-5; no clear D. This clonotype was sampled from a human donor in good health. Sequenced input: CD4+ T cells from PBMCs. CDR3 sequence (DNA): TGCAGCGTTGAAGATTCGGGTCAAGAGACCCAGTACTTC. Translated, it gives CSVEDSGQETQYF.